A single sample is the source of the 25 T cell receptor beta chains below, sequenced in a study of T cell responses to AZD1222 COVID-19 vaccine. Some clones are missing from TCRdb's copy, which holds only in-frame ones; the method was immunoSEQ multiplex PCR. Of 90,000 to 120,000 clones listed, 89% are singletons. Sequencing used peripheral blood, obtained on day 0 of AZD1222 vaccination. The receptor set was obtained from an adult in good health.

The J gene is TRBJ2-2, the V gene TRBV2; either TRBD1 or TRBD2 may supply D (5 bases each). The CDR3 covers 13 residues. V gave up 3 bases and J gave up 9 bases, with 11 bases separating them. Germline values: CDR1 SNHLY, CDR2 FYNNEI. The DNA of the CDR3 is TGTGCCAGCAGTGACAGAGGGGAGTGGGAGCTGTTTTTT. It yields the protein CASSDRGEWELFF.

The chain carries TRBV5-6 and TRBJ1-2, with TRBD1 matching 8 bases. The CDR3 consists of 12 residues. The V gene's germline CDR1 is SGHDT and CDR2 YYEEEE. Trimming took 4 bases from V and 7 from J; bases not matched to a gene: 3. The CDR3 bases are TGTGCCAGCAGCGACAGGGGAAGTGGCTACACCTTC. This encodes CASSDRGSGYTF.

The chain uses TRBV7-9 and TRBJ1-3; D unresolved. Trimming cost V 5 bases and J 2 bases, with 7 bases left between them. Germline assignment: CDR1 SEHNR and CDR2 FQNEAQ (reference sequence). The CDR3 is 13 residues long. CDR3 amino acids: CASSSQPGNTIYF. In DNA, the CDR3 is TGTGCCAGCAGCAGCCAGCCTGGAAACACCATATATTTT.

This chain links TRBV19 with TRBJ1-1; 7 positions match TRBD1. J was trimmed by 7 bases and V by 7 bases; bases with no gene match: 12. The CDR3 is made up of 14 amino acids. Germline CDR1 is LNHDA and CDR2 is SQIVND (reference sequence). The DNA for the CDR3 is TGTGCCAGTATGGCCCATACAGGGGCGATTGAAGCTTTCTTT. Translation gives CASMAHTGAIEAFF.

This clone was detected a few times. V gene TRBV19 combines with J gene TRBJ1-4, with D possibly being TRBD1 (6 bases). With 7 bases removed from V and 4 bases from J, the gap between germline ends came to 10 bases. CDR1 is LNHDA, CDR2 SQIVND, per germline (reference sequence). The CDR3 is made up of 13 amino acids. This chain's CDR3 is CASIDRNNEKLFF. The CDR3 nucleotides are TGTGCCAGTATCGACAGGAATAATGAAAAACTGTTTTTT.

This clone has only one observation. The chain carries TRBV4-1 and TRBJ1-5, with D unclear. The CDR3 contains 14 residues. V lost 1 base, J lost 0 bases, and 4 bases lay in between. Germline CDR1 MGHRA, CDR2 YSYEKL. Written as DNA, the CDR3 is TGCGCCAGCAGCCAAGTAGGTAGCAATCAGCCCCAGCATTTT. Encoded protein: CASSQVGSNQPQHF.

The chain is built from TRBV12-3 or TRBV12-4 and TRBJ2-1, with 8 bases matching TRBD1. The CDR3 covers 12 residues. The V and J ends lost 6 bases and 7 bases, in that order; junction bases with no gene match: 2. CDR3 DNA: TGTGCCAGCAGCAGGACAGGGAATGAGCAGTTCTTC. Translated, it gives CASSRTGNEQFF.

The gene calls are TRBV5-6 and TRBJ1-2, with 12 nucleotides matching TRBD1. Germline CDR1 and CDR2: SGHDT and YYEEEE. CDR3 length equals 17 residues. V gave up 2 bases and J gave up 7 bases; unmatched junction bases: 12. CDR3: CASSFGTGGERKGGYTF. In DNA, the CDR3 is TGTGCCAGCAGCTTTGGGACAGGGGGCGAAAGAAAGGGTGGCTACACCTTC.

J is TRBJ2-5 and V is TRBV6-5; TRBD2 agrees at 12 bases. This CDR3 has 16 amino acids. The V gene's germline CDR1 is MNHEY and CDR2 SVGAGI. The J segment lost 4 bases and the V segment lost 1 base, leaving 4 bases of the junction unmatched. The CDR3 is CASSYYSSGGGETQYF. The CDR3 region has the DNA TGTGCCAGCAGTTACTATTCTAGCGGGGGGGGAGAGACCCAGTACTTC.

This clone has only one observation. The V call is TRBV11-2, the J call TRBJ2-7, with 7 positions matching TRBD1. The CDR3 contains 16 residues. After removal of 0 bases from V and 2 bases from J, the junction contained 7 bases not matched to a gene. Per germline, CDR1 SGHAT and CDR2 FQNNGV. CDR3 loop: CASSLDFWDSTYEQYF. The CDR3 region has the DNA TGTGCCAGCAGCTTAGATTTCTGGGACAGTACCTACGAGCAGTACTTC.

The gene calls are TRBV13 and TRBJ2-2; D is unresolved. V was clipped by 4 bases and J by 0 bases, with 9 bases between them. The CDR3 sequence is 15 residues long. Germline CDR1 is PRHDT and CDR2 is FYEKMQ (reference sequence). The CDR3 DNA reads as TGTGCCAGCAGCTCGGACCCAACGAACACCGGGGAGCTGTTTTTT. It is translated as CASSSDPTNTGELFF.

The chain recombines TRBV7-9 with TRBJ1-6; D call uncertain. The germline CDR1 and CDR2 sequences are SEHNR and FQNEAQ (reference sequence). The CDR3 consists of 12 residues. Trimming took off 1 base at V and 9 bases at J, with 4 bases between the two ends. The CDR3 reads CASSLGGSPLHF. In DNA, the CDR3 is TGTGCCAGCAGCTTAGGGGGTTCACCCCTCCACTTT. Supplemented by reference TRBV7-9 and TRBJ1-6, the full variable domain reads DTGVSQNPRHKITKRGQNVTFRCDPISEHNRLYWYRQTLGQGPEFLTYFQNEAQLEKSRLLSDRFSAERPKGSFSTLEIQRTEQGDSAMYLCASSLGGSPLHFGNGTRLTVT.

This chain uses TRBV18 with TRBJ2-3; D is unresolved. V was pared by 0 bases and J by 5 bases, with 6 bases between. Germline CDR1 and CDR2: KGHSH and LQKENI. This CDR3 has 13 residues. CDR3 DNA: TGTGCCAGCTCACCACCAGGTCTAGATACGCAGTATTTT. Translating it yields CASSPPGLDTQYF.

The chain uses TRBV5-1 and TRBJ2-1, with D unresolved. CDR1 SGHRS and CDR2 YFSETQ come from the germline V gene. The CDR3 runs 15 residues. The ends were cut back, 0 bases at V and 7 bases at J, with 14 bases in the middle. CDR3 in amino acids: CASSLDSPPLNEQFF. CDR3 nucleotide sequence: TGCGCCAGCAGCTTGGACTCCCCGCCTTTAAATGAGCAGTTCTTC.

The J gene is TRBJ1-2, the V gene TRBV7-3; maybe TRBD1 (6 bases). This CDR3 is built from 14 residues. Germline CDR1 and CDR2: SGHTA and FQGTGA. V lost 7 bases, J lost 4 bases, and 16 bases lay in between. CDR3 sequence (DNA): TGTGCCAGCACGCCGGGACATAGGTCCTATGGCTACACCTTC. Protein: CASTPGHRSYGYTF. Using reference TRBV7-3 and TRBJ1-2 for the parts outside the CDR3, the full variable domain is GAGVSQTPSNKVTEKGKYVELRCDPISGHTALYWYRQSLGQGPEFLIYFQGTGAADDSGLPNDRFFAVRPEGSVSTLKIQRTERGDSAVYLCASTPGHRSYGYTFGSGTRLTVV.

This chain links TRBV5-1 with TRBJ2-3; 10 bases line up with TRBD2. The junction had 7 bases not matched to a gene; V was cut back by 4 bases and J by 5 bases. Germline lookup yields CDR1 SGHRS and CDR2 YFSETQ. The CDR3 runs 15 residues. This chain's CDR3 is CASSQTSGFGDTQYF. CDR3 DNA sequence: TGCGCCAGCAGCCAGACTAGCGGGTTCGGAGATACGCAGTATTTT. Full variable domain (missing parts from reference TRBV5-1 and TRBJ2-3): KAGVTQTPRYLIKTRGQQVTLSCSPISGHRSVSWYQQTPGQGLQFLFEYFSETQRNKGNFPGRFSGRQFSNSRSEMNVSTLELGDSALYLCASSQTSGFGDTQYFGPGTRLTVL.

V is TRBV5-1 and J is TRBJ1-6, with D hard to call. CDR1 is SGHRS and CDR2 is YFSETQ in the germline V gene. With 4 bases removed from V and 0 bases from J, the gap between germline ends came to 14 bases. CDR3 size: 17 residues. Here the CDR3 DNA reads TGCGCCAGCAGCAATACCCCGGGGAGCTCCTATAATTCACCCCTCCACTTT. Residues: CASSNTPGSSYNSPLHF.

The chain joins TRBV19 to TRBJ2-7; TRBD1 agrees at 12 bases. V lost 6 bases to trimming and J lost 4 bases; unmatched junction nucleotides: 7. The CDR3 spans 15 residues. Looked up from germline, CDR1 is LNHDA and CDR2 is SQIVND (reference sequence). The CDR3 DNA reads TGTGCCAGTAGCCTCGCGGGACAGGGGGCGTACGAGCAGTACTTC. Translation: CASSLAGQGAYEQYF.

This clone was picked up one time. V usage is TRBV19 and J usage is TRBJ1-2; 8 bases match TRBD1. The CDR3 is made up of 15 amino acids. The germline CDR1 and CDR2 sequences are LNHDA and SQIVND (reference sequence). The junction had 10 bases not matched to a gene; V was cut back by 6 bases and J by 4 bases. CDR3 in amino acids: CASRDQDREAYGYTF. The CDR3 DNA follows: TGTGCCAGTAGGGATCAGGACAGGGAGGCCTATGGCTACACCTTC.

This clone was detected once. The V and J genes are TRBV7-2 and TRBJ1-5, with D perhaps matching TRBD1 (6 bases). The CDR3 length is 15 residues. The germline V and J ends were trimmed by 4 bases and 2 bases, with 12 bases remaining between them. Per germline, CDR1 SGHTA and CDR2 FQGNSA. CDR3 residues: CASSYLTGRNQPQHF. CDR3 nucleotides: TGTGCCAGCAGCTATCTGACAGGACGCAATCAGCCCCAGCATTTT.

The chain joins TRBV12-3 or TRBV12-4 to TRBJ1-1; D possibly corresponds to TRBD1 (5 bases). The CDR3 contains 13 residues. V lost 3 bases and J lost 0, with 5 bases in between. In DNA form, the CDR3 reads TGTGCCAGCAGTTTCAGGGTGAACACTGAAGCTTTCTTT. It codes for CASSFRVNTEAFF.

The chain joins TRBV3-1 (or the pseudogene TRBV3-2) to TRBJ1-5; no clear D. Germline CDR1 is LGHDT and CDR2 is YNNKEL (reference sequence). The CDR3 totals 14 residues. The germline V and J ends were trimmed by 0 bases and 7 bases, with 10 bases remaining between them. The CDR3 nucleotides read TGTGCCAGCAGCCAAGAAAAGGAAGTGCAGCCCCAGCATTTT. It specifies CASSQEKEVQPQHF.

The chain combines TRBV3-1 (or the pseudogene TRBV3-2) with TRBJ2-7; D not resolved. CDR3 size: 13 residues. Germline assignment: CDR1 LGHDT and CDR2 YNNKEL (reference sequence). V was shortened by 1 base and J by 6 bases, with 10 bases between the two germline ends. Written as DNA, the CDR3 is TGTGCCAGCAGCCAAGCGCCTCTGTCCGAGCAGTACTTC. Translation: CASSQAPLSEQYF.

The J gene is TRBJ1-5, the V gene TRBV29-1, with D hard to call. The CDR3 runs 13 residues. The germline V and J ends were trimmed by 4 bases and 4 bases, with 11 bases remaining between them. Germline CDR1 reads SQVTM; CDR2 reads ANQGSEA. This chain's CDR3 is CSVADLPNQPQHF. CDR3 nucleotides: TGCAGCGTTGCGGATCTCCCGAATCAGCCCCAGCATTTT.

The chain has TRBV10-2 and TRBJ2-3; either TRBD1 or TRBD2 may supply D (5 bases each). With 6 bases removed from V and 6 bases from J, the gap between germline ends came to 19 bases. Germline CDR1 and CDR2: WSHSY and SAAADI. The CDR3 has 15 amino acids. CDR3 sequence (DNA): TGCGCCAGCAGCTCCGGGGCTACGGAGAGGGATACGCAGTATTTT. Translation gives CASSSGATERDTQYF.